This T cell receptor beta chain was identified during a study of T cells after yellow fever vaccination. MiXCR, applied by TCRdb to the 5' RACE reads, yields one record per CDR3 protein. The sample yields some 300,000 distinct CDR3 sequences, over 8.5% seen once. This specimen was CD4+ T cells sorted from PBMCs, taken 45 days after the yellow fever booster vaccination. The clonotype originates from a man younger than 35 who received the YFV17D yellow fever vaccine.

Here the CDR3 DNA reads TGCGCCAGCAGCGCATCTAGCGGGGTTATCGGGAGGGAGACCCAGTACTTC. Amino acids: CASSASSGVIGRETQYF. This chain links TRBV5-1 with TRBJ2-5; 9 bases are a match to TRBD2. Germline trimming cut 4 bases from V and 5 bases from J; bases unmatched to any gene: 15. Germline V lookup: CDR1 SGHRS, CDR2 YFSETQ. The CDR3 spans 17 residues. Based on the CDR3 plus reference TRBV5-1 and TRBJ2-5, the full variable domain is KAGVTQTPRYLIKTRGQQVTLSCSPISGHRSVSWYQQTPGQGLQFLFEYFSETQRNKGNFPGRFSGRQFSNSRSEMNVSTLELGDSALYLCASSASSGVIGRETQYFGPGTRLLVL.